Detailed here is one TCR beta chain. Its antigen remains unidentified. The data were taken from a study of OX40 agonist ivuxolimab in advanced cancers. Study details: The dose of intravenous ivuxolimab that patients received every 2 weeks ranged from 0.01 to 10 mg/kg. Study-level results: The study found that CD8+ T cells averaged more expanded clones than CD4+.

The table came from immunoSEQ multiplex PCR; TCRdb's copy has only in-frame clones and leaves some out. The sample includes roughly 63,000 clones, 80% to 90% of them seen just once. Trimming took off 6 bases at V and 9 bases at J, with 14 bases between the two ends. The CDR3 has 12 residues. Germline V gene lookup returns CDR1 PRHDT and CDR2 FYEKMQ (reference sequence). Patients with a history of autoimmune disease or on systemic immunosuppression were excluded. Cycle 7 day 1, cycle 4 day 1, and baseline were the timepoints at which blood was sampled. The material sequenced was CD4+ or CD8+ T cells sorted from blood, taken in a trial of the OX40 agonist ivuxolimab. This receptor was taken from an adult with an advanced solid tumor such as melanoma, head and neck, liver or kidney cancer. This chain joins TRBV13 and TRBJ1-1; D is possibly TRBD1 (5 bases). The CDR3 loop is CASSWGRDQAFF. The CDR3 nucleotides are TGTGCCAGCAGTTGGGGGAGAGACCAAGCTTTCTTT.